A single sample gave rise to the 30 T cell receptor beta chains below, sequenced in a study of PD-L1 blockade in urothelial cancer. The method was immunoSEQ multiplex PCR; TCRdb's version includes in-frame clones alone and lacks a portion of them. The sample shows approximately 51,000 clones, approximately 83% of them seen only once. This specimen was PBMCs, taken around atezolizumab (anti-PD-L1) treatment. The receptors were sampled from a man aged 55-75 years with urothelial cancer.

CDR3 nucleotides: TGTGCCAGCAGTCCAGGAAGAACCCACGAGCAGTACTTC. It specifies CASSPGRTHEQYF. The chain employs TRBV5-4 and TRBJ2-7; D call uncertain. The length of the CDR3 is 13 residues. Germline V CDR1 and CDR2: SGHNT, YYREEE (reference sequence). With 5 bases removed from V and 5 bases from J, the gap between germline ends came to 14 bases.

The rearrangement links TRBV19 to TRBJ1-5, with a tentative D call TRBD1 (5 bases). The CDR3 loop spans 13 amino acids. Trimming took 7 bases from V and 6 from J, leaving 13 bases between them. Germline V lookup: CDR1 LNHDA, CDR2 SQIVND (reference sequence). The chain's CDR3 is CASNEGARQPQHF. The CDR3 bases are TGTGCCAGTAATGAAGGGGCACGTCAGCCCCAGCATTTT.

The CDR3 DNA reads as TGTGCCAGCAGCTTACACGGGACAGTGATGAACACCGGGGAGCTGTTTTTT. Protein product: CASSLHGTVMNTGELFF. V gene TRBV11-2 combines with J gene TRBJ2-2; 7 nucleotides match TRBD1. V lost 2 bases and J lost 1; bases outside the gene matches: 7. Germline CDR1 is SGHAT and CDR2 is FQNNGV. The CDR3 consists of 17 residues.

This clone was found a few times. CDR3 bases: TGTGCCAGCAGCTTGGAGGACAGGAACACTGAAGCTTTCTTT. Protein: CASSLEDRNTEAFF. The V gene is TRBV5-6, the J gene TRBJ1-1, with a weak D call TRBD1 (6 bases). CDR1 SGHDT and CDR2 YYEEEE come from the germline V gene. With 0 bases removed from V and 1 base from J, the gap between germline ends came to 7 bases. This CDR3 comprises 14 residues. The whole variable domain, remainder taken from reference TRBV5-6 and TRBJ1-1, is DAGVTQSPTHLIKTRGQQVTLRCSPKSGHDTVSWYQQALGQGPQFIFQYYEEEERQRGNFPDRFSGHQFPNYSSELNVNALLLGDSALYLCASSLEDRNTEAFFGQGTRLTVV.

The chain is built from TRBV9 and TRBJ1-4, with TRBD1 matching over 7 bases. J gave up 2 bases and V 3 bases, and 1 base lay outside the gene matches. The CDR3 is made up of 14 amino acids. Looked up from germline, CDR1 is SGDLS and CDR2 is YYNGEE. CDR3 bases: TGTGCCAGCAGCGCGGGACAGACTAATGAAAAACTGTTTTTT. It is translated as CASSAGQTNEKLFF.

This clone has only one observation. This rearrangement joins TRBV7-2 to TRBJ1-5; 9 bases map to TRBD1. Trimming at V came to 2 bases and at J to 7 bases, leaving 6 bases not matched to a gene. The CDR3 runs to 15 residues. CDR1 is SGHTA, CDR2 FQGNSA, per germline. The DNA for the CDR3 is TGTGCCAGCAGCTTATTTGGGACAGGGCCCCAGCCCCAGCATTTT. Translation gives CASSLFGTGPQPQHF. Full variable domain (outside the CDR3, taken from reference TRBV7-2 and TRBJ1-5): GAGVSQSPSNKVTEKGKDVELRCDPISGHTALYWYRQSLGQGLEFLIYFQGNSAPDKSGLPSDRFSAERTGGSVSTLTIQRTQQEDSAVYLCASSLFGTGPQPQHFGDGTRLSIL.

The V call is TRBV19, the J call TRBJ1-5; D is unclear. CDR3 size: 12 residues. V was pared by 5 bases and J by 1 base, with 3 bases between. Looked up from germline, CDR1 is LNHDA and CDR2 is SQIVND (reference sequence). In DNA, the CDR3 is TGTGCCAGTAGTTTAAGCAATCAGCCCCAGCATTTT. Its protein product is CASSLSNQPQHF.

The chain uses TRBV18 and TRBJ1-4; D not certain. Trimming pared 8 bases from V and 5 bases from J, leaving 12 bases between. The CDR3 runs to 13 residues. CDR1 KGHSH and CDR2 LQKENI come from the germline V gene. The CDR3 spells CASAKSNNEKLFF. The CDR3 DNA sequence: TGTGCCAGCGCCAAGAGCAACAATGAAAAACTGTTTTTT. The entire variable domain, with the rest obtained from reference TRBV18 and TRBJ1-4, is as follows: NAGVMQNPRHLVRRRGQEARLRCSPMKGHSHVYWYRQLPEEGLKFMVYLQKENIIDESGMPKERFSAEFPKEGPSILRIQQVVRGDSAAYFCASAKSNNEKLFFGSGTQLSVL.

The V and J genes are TRBV9 and TRBJ2-7; the match to TRBD1 covers 10 bases. The CDR3 totals 13 residues. The germline CDR1 and CDR2 sequences are SGDLS and YYNGEE. V was clipped by 0 bases and J by 8 bases; unmatched bases: 2. The DNA of the CDR3 is TGTGCCAGCAGCGTAGGACAGGGGGCGAAGCAGTACTTC. It translates to CASSVGQGAKQYF. The full variable domain, in which reference TRBV9 and TRBJ2-7 provide the parts outside the CDR3, is DSGVTQTPKHLITATGQRVTLRCSPRSGDLSVYWYQQSLDQGLQFLIQYYNGEERAKGNILERFSAQQFPDLHSELNLSSLELGDSALYFCASSVGQGAKQYFGPGTRLTVT.

The gene calls are TRBV21-1 and TRBJ2-7; the DNA was not used to check the table's D call, TRBD2. TRBV21-1 is classified as a pseudogene. CDR3 length: 18 amino acids. CDR3 DNA: TGTGCCAGCAGCAAAATTATCGGGGAGAGTTTTGAAGGCTACGAGCAGTACTTC. Translation gives CASSKIIGESFEGYEQYF.

This clone was seen a few times. The rearrangement links TRBV7-8 to TRBJ2-7; 9 positions agree with TRBD2. Germline assignment: CDR1 SGHVS and CDR2 FQNEAQ. There are 14 residues in the CDR3. V dropped 5 bases and J dropped 4; count of bases not matched to a gene: 6. The CDR3 DNA follows: TGTGCCAGCAGCCGTCCTAGCGGGAAGTACGAGCAGTACTTC. Translated: CASSRPSGKYEQYF.

The rearrangement links TRBV29-1 to TRBJ2-7, with 8 bases matching TRBD1. Trimming removed 6 bases from V and 5 bases from J; junction bases left unmatched: 6. Germline values: CDR1 SQVTM, CDR2 ANQGSEA. The CDR3 is 12 amino acids. The CDR3 bases are TGCAGCGTGAACAGGGGGTCCAACGAGCAGTACTTC. It codes for CSVNRGSNEQYF.

This clone was counted between two and nine times. The rearrangement joins TRBV18 to TRBJ1-4; D is unresolved. The CDR3 length is 14 residues. Trimming stripped 5 bases from V and 10 bases from J, with 17 bases between. Germline V gene lookup returns CDR1 KGHSH and CDR2 LQKENI. The CDR3: CASSTPVPSGKLFF. CDR3 bases: TGTGCCAGCTCAACCCCGGTCCCGTCGGGAAAACTGTTTTTT.

The V gene is TRBV7-9, the J gene TRBJ2-1; D remains ambiguous. This CDR3 is built from 13 residues. V lost 3 bases to trimming and J lost 8 bases, with 11 bases between them. Germline V CDR1 and CDR2: SEHNR, FQNEAQ (reference sequence). The CDR3 loop is CASSFGGGDEQFF. CDR3 in DNA: TGTGCCAGCAGCTTCGGCGGTGGCGATGAGCAGTTCTTC. Complete variable domain (other parts from reference TRBV7-9 and TRBJ2-1): DTGVSQNPRHKITKRGQNVTFRCDPISEHNRLYWYRQTLGQGPEFLTYFQNEAQLEKSRLLSDRFSAERPKGSFSTLEIQRTEQGDSAMYLCASSFGGGDEQFFGPGTRLTVL.

This chain links TRBV4-2 with TRBJ2-7; 9 positions agree with TRBD1. The CDR3 runs to 14 residues. Germline CDR1 is LGHNA and CDR2 is YNFKEQ. V shed 6 bases, J shed 9 bases, and the junction held 12 bases outside the gene matches. The CDR3: CASRVGQGPGLQYF. CDR3 nucleotide sequence: TGTGCCAGCAGGGTTGGACAGGGGCCCGGACTGCAGTACTTC.

This rearrangement joins TRBV2 to TRBJ1-5; 8 bases fit TRBD1. Germline CDR1 reads SNHLY; CDR2 reads FYNNEI. This CDR3 has 15 amino acids. V gave up 4 bases and J gave up 7 bases; unmatched junction bases: 9. The DNA of the CDR3 is TGTGCCAGCAGTGGACAGGGGCTCGATAGGCAGCCCCAGCATTTT. Its protein product is CASSGQGLDRQPQHF.

The CDR3 nucleotides read TGTGCCAGCAGCCAAGCAGGGTGGACCTACAATGAGCAGTTCTTC. Its protein is CASSQAGWTYNEQFF. The chain carries TRBV14 and TRBJ2-1; the D gene is possibly TRBD1 (5 bases). Germline V lookup: CDR1 SGHDN, CDR2 FVKESK. Between the trimmed V and J ends, which lost 1 base and 2 bases, there was a span of 9 bases. This CDR3 is built from 15 residues.

The gene calls are TRBV9 and TRBJ1-2; 7 nucleotides match TRBD1. Germline V gene sequence: CDR1 SGDLS, CDR2 YYNGEE. V shed 4 bases and J 4 bases; nucleotides not matched to a gene: 13. This CDR3 spans 16 amino acids. CDR3 amino acids: CASSPTAQGVSYGYTF. DNA for the CDR3: TGTGCCAGCAGCCCAACAGCCCAGGGGGTCAGCTATGGCTACACCTTC.

V and J are TRBV5-1 and TRBJ2-7; D not certain. This CDR3 is 14 amino acids long. V lost 2 bases and J 4 bases, leaving 13 bases between the germline ends. CDR1 SGHRS and CDR2 YFSETQ come from the germline V gene. This CDR3 is CASSLIPLTYEQYF. As DNA, the CDR3 is TGCGCCAGCAGCTTAATTCCTTTAACATACGAGCAGTACTTC.

The chain is built from TRBV6-6 and TRBJ2-7; 12 nucleotides match TRBD2. The V segment lost 2 bases and the J segment 3 bases; nucleotides outside the gene matches: 2. This CDR3 contains 15 residues. CDR1 is MNHNY, CDR2 SVGAGI, per germline (reference sequence). This CDR3 reads CASSYPGLAGYEQYF. The DNA for the CDR3 is TGTGCCAGCAGTTACCCGGGACTAGCGGGCTACGAGCAGTACTTC.

Ten or more counts support this clone. This sequence joins TRBV18 and TRBJ2-7, with TRBD1 as a possible D gene (6 bases). Trimming shortened V by 0 bases and J by 2 bases, and 17 bases separated the two germline ends. CDR3 length: 17 residues. CDR1 and CDR2 from the germline V gene are KGHSH and LQKENI. This CDR3 reads CASSPPEYSGVPYEQYF. In nucleotides, the CDR3 is TGTGCCAGCTCACCACCGGAATACTCAGGGGTGCCCTACGAGCAGTACTTC. The full variable domain, with the rest looked up from reference TRBV18 and TRBJ2-7, is NAGVMQNPRHLVRRRGQEARLRCSPMKGHSHVYWYRQLPEEGLKFMVYLQKENIIDESGMPKERFSAEFPKEGPSILRIQQVVRGDSAAYFCASSPPEYSGVPYEQYFGPGTRLTVT.

The chain employs TRBV9 and TRBJ2-3; D is unresolved. Germline loops: CDR1 SGDLS, CDR2 YYNGEE. Deletions cut 2 bases from V and 0 bases from J, with 7 bases between. The CDR3 has 14 amino acids. CDR3 nucleotides: TGTGCCAGCAGCGTGGCCATTAGCACAGATACGCAGTATTTT. It codes for CASSVAISTDTQYF.

The rearrangement joins TRBV27 to TRBJ2-1; 11 nucleotides match TRBD2. V lost 4 bases to trimming and J lost 3 bases; unmatched junction nucleotides: 8. Germline V gene data show CDR1 as MNHEY and CDR2 as SMNVEV (reference sequence). The length of the CDR3 is 17 residues. The CDR3 DNA reads as TGTGCCAGCAGTTCCTTCCAGACTAGCGGGATCTACAATGAGCAGTTCTTC. Protein sequence: CASSSFQTSGIYNEQFF.

This clone appeared once. The V call is TRBV2, the J call TRBJ1-3; D perhaps matches TRBD1 (5 bases). V gave up 2 bases and J gave up 2 bases, with 10 bases separating them. Germline CDR1 reads SNHLY; CDR2 reads FYNNEI. The CDR3 contains 15 residues. DNA for the CDR3: TGTGCCAGCAGTGAATCCGGCAGGGCTGGAAACACCATATATTTT. Protein product: CASSESGRAGNTIYF.

This chain joins TRBV5-1 and TRBJ2-7, with a possible D match to TRBD2 (5 bases). Germline CDR1 reads SGHRS; CDR2 reads YFSETQ. CDR3 length: 14 residues. V lost 5 bases and J lost 6, with 18 bases in between. The CDR3 DNA reads as TGCGCCAGCAGAAGGGCTAGCCGGTCTGCCGAGCAGTACTTC. As protein: CASRRASRSAEQYF.

The chain uses TRBV15 and TRBJ2-1; 7 positions agree with TRBD2. There are 14 residues in the CDR3. Germline CDR1 LNHNV, CDR2 YYDKDF (reference sequence). Trimming at V came to 1 base and at J to 12 bases, leaving 9 bases not matched to a gene. This CDR3 reads CATSRGGRGVRQFF. In DNA form, the CDR3 reads TGTGCCACCAGCAGAGGGGGGAGGGGTGTACGGCAGTTCTTC.

V usage is TRBV6-5 and J usage is TRBJ2-7; 9 positions match TRBD1. CDR3 length equals 14 residues. V lost 5 bases to trimming and J lost 6 bases; unmatched junction nucleotides: 8. Germline CDR1 and CDR2: MNHEY and SVGAGI. CDR3 nucleotide sequence: TGTGCCAGCAGTCTAGACAGGGGGTTCCTCGAGCAGTACTTC. It specifies CASSLDRGFLEQYF.

The CDR3 bases are TGTGCCAGCAGTCCCCAGGGGAATAGGGATCAGCCCCAGCATTTT. As protein: CASSPQGNRDQPQHF. The rearrangement uses TRBV6-5 and TRBJ1-5; TRBD1 might be the D (6 bases). This CDR3 has 15 residues. Germline values: CDR1 MNHEY, CDR2 SVGAGI. Trimming shortened V by 5 bases and J by 5 bases, and 16 bases separated the two germline ends.

The chain carries TRBV10-3 and TRBJ1-1; D remains ambiguous. Trimming removed 2 bases from V and 8 bases from J, with 15 bases in between. Per the germline V gene, CDR1 is ENHRY and CDR2 is SYGVKD. The CDR3 extends over 14 amino acids. This CDR3 reads CAISEDREIAEAFF. The DNA of the CDR3 is TGTGCCATCAGTGAGGACCGGGAGATCGCAGAAGCTTTCTTT.

For the CDR3, the DNA is TGTGCCTGGACCTGGCGGGGCGAGCAGTACTTC. Translating it yields CAWTWRGEQYF. This chain joins TRBV30 and TRBJ2-7; possibly TRBD2 for D (6 bases). The CDR3 is 11 amino acids. Trimming cost V 4 bases and J 6 bases, with 10 bases left between them. Germline CDR1 is GTSNPN and CDR2 is SVGIG (reference sequence).